This T cell receptor beta chain was sequenced during a study of T cell clones after liver transplantation. The table came from immunoSEQ multiplex PCR; TCRdb's copy has only in-frame clones and leaves some out. The sample consists of approximately 100,000 clones, around four fifths of them appearing once. Whole-study results and caveats: In 5 of 8 subjects, circulating graft-donor-reactive CD4 TCRbeta sequences fell significantly after transplant.

The J segment lost 5 bases and the V segment lost 3 bases, leaving 9 bases of the junction unmatched. The CDR3 runs to 16 residues. Germline V gene lookup returns CDR1 ENHRY and CDR2 SYGVKD. A remark on this clone: The antigen remains undetermined.

V gene TRBV10-3 combines with J gene TRBJ1-5; 8 bases are a match to TRBD1. The clonotype comes from a human donor who received a liver transplant. The source was CD4+ T cells from blood, collected before liver transplant. CDR3 DNA: TGTGCCATCAGTGATCAGGGGGCAGGGAGAGATCAGCCCCAGCATTTT. It translates to CAISDQGAGRDQPQHF.